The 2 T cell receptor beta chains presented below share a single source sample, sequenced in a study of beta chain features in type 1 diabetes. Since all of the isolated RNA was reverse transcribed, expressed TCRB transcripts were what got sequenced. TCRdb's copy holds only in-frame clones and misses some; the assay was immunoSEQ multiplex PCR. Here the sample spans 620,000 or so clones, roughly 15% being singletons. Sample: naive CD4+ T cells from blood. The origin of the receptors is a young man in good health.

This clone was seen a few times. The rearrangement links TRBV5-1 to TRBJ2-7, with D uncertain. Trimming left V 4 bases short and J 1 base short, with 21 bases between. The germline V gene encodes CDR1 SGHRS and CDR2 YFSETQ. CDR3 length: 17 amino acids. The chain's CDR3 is CASSLEQRLSPSYEQYF. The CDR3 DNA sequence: TGCGCCAGCAGCCTCGAACAGAGGCTTAGCCCTTCCTACGAGCAGTACTTC.

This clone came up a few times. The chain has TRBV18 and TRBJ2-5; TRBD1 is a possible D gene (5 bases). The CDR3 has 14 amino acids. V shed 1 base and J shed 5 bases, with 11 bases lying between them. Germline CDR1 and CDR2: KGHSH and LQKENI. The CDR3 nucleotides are TGTGCCAGCTCACCACGTTTACAGGACGAGACCCAGTACTTC. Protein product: CASSPRLQDETQYF. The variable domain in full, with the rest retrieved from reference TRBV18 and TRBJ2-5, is NAGVMQNPRHLVRRRGQEARLRCSPMKGHSHVYWYRQLPEEGLKFMVYLQKENIIDESGMPKERFSAEFPKEGPSILRIQQVVRGDSAAYFCASSPRLQDETQYFGPGTRLLVL.